These T cell receptor beta chains were read from a single sample in a study of blood T cell repertoires in COVID-19. Clones were read by immunoSEQ multiplex PCR, and TCRdb kept only the in-frame ones, dropping some. The data show around 360,000 clones, 70% to 90% seen once. The material sequenced was PBMCs or T cells enriched from blood (not recorded which). Source of these receptors: a man aged 35 to 55 in a cohort exposed to, infected with or recovered from COVID-19 (not recorded which). Each CDR3 is given with its conserved first and last residue.

CDR3: CSANYNYGYTF
V: TRBV20-1
J: TRBJ1-2

CDR3: CASKWGQGNEQYF
V: TRBV5-1
J: TRBJ2-7

CDR3: CASSNRGAATGELFF
V: TRBV11-1
J: TRBJ2-2

CDR3: CASSTRGGNTGELFF
V: TRBV25-1
J: TRBJ2-2

CDR3: CASSFNIAQETQYF
V: TRBV5-1
J: TRBJ2-5

CDR3: CASSYQGLSTGELFF
V: TRBV6-5
J: TRBJ2-2

CDR3: CASSLESGQETQYF
V: TRBV11-3
J: TRBJ2-5

CDR3: CASSQTSGRNEQYF
V: TRBV3-1/TRBV3-2
J: TRBJ2-7

CDR3: CSITGVNYNEQFF
V: TRBV29-1
J: TRBJ2-1

CDR3: CASSFGVRDYEQYF
V: TRBV11-2
J: TRBJ2-7

CDR3: CASSHPHHTQYF
V: TRBV7-2
J: TRBJ2-3

CDR3: CASSLDVRGRYTEGYTF
V: TRBV7-2
J: TRBJ1-2

CDR3: CAISDRTGESEAFF
V: TRBV10-3
J: TRBJ1-1

CDR3: CASSQWLAGGTNEQYF
V: TRBV3-1/TRBV3-2
J: TRBJ2-7

CDR3: CASSLEDSGSIPQETQYF
V: TRBV7-8
J: TRBJ2-5

CDR3: CASSIRDRGGTEAFF
V: TRBV11-2
J: TRBJ1-1

CDR3: CASSSARQGYYNEQFF
V: TRBV6-5
J: TRBJ2-1

CDR3: CASSSDRDEQYF
V: TRBV6-5
J: TRBJ2-7

CDR3: CASIQMMGGKLFF
V: TRBV28
J: TRBJ1-4

CDR3: CASSVGGRASEQYF
V: TRBV9
J: TRBJ2-7

CDR3: CASSPESDRGNQPQHF
V: TRBV4-1
J: TRBJ1-5

CDR3: CAWLPPDRGSGNTIYF
V: TRBV30
J: TRBJ1-3

CDR3: CAAKVFGGAPGELFF
V: TRBV6-5
J: TRBJ1-4

CDR3: CAWSHSGGPRIF
V: TRBV30
J: TRBJ1-1

CDR3: CASSKQGYRQYF
V: TRBV6-5
J: TRBJ2-7

CDR3: CASSQDSGQYGYTF
V: TRBV4-2
J: TRBJ1-2

CDR3: CASSISAGLGTEAFF
V: TRBV19
J: TRBJ1-1

CDR3: CATSRDLGSGGGHQETQYF
V: TRBV15
J: TRBJ2-5

CDR3: CASSPQGFYEQYF
V: TRBV5-4
J: TRBJ2-7

CDR3: CASRDNTGAIYGYTF
V: TRBV10-2
J: TRBJ1-2

CDR3: CASSPQGSGTEAFF
V: TRBV6-4
J: TRBJ1-1

CDR3: CASSVERGGTGELFF
V: TRBV9
J: TRBJ2-2

CDR3: CASSLDWTSGRTQSYEQYF
V: TRBV5-1
J: TRBJ2-7